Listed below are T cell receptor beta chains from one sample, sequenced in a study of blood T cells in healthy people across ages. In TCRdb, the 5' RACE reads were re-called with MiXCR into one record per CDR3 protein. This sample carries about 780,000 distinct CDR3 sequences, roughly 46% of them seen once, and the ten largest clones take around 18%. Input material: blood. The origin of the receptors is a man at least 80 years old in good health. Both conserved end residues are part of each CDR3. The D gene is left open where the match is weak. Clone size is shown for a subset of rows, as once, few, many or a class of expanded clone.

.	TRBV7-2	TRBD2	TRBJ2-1	CASSLKGTSFSYDEQFF	TGTGCCAGCAGCTTAAAGGGGACTAGCTTTTCCTACGATGAGCAGTTCTTC
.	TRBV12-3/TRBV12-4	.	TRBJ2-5	CASSLNREQYF	TGTGCCAGCAGTTTAAATCGAGAGCAGTACTTC
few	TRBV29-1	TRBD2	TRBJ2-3	CSTQTSGEDTQYF	TGCAGCACCCAGACTAGCGGGGAGGATACGCAGTATTTT
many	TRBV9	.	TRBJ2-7	CASSVTGETYEQYF	TGTGCCAGCAGCGTAACAGGAGAGACTTACGAGCAGTACTTC
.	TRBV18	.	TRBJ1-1	CASSLSSGTRNTEAFF	TGTGCCAGCTCCCTATCCTCCGGGACAAGGAACACTGAAGCTTTCTTT
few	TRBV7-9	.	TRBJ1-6	CASSLASENSPLHF	TGTGCCAGTAGTTTAGCCTCGGAAAATTCACCCCTCCACTTT
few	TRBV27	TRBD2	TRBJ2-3	CASSPQGLAGADTQYF	TGTGCCAGCAGTCCTCAGGGACTAGCGGGAGCAGATACGCAGTATTTT
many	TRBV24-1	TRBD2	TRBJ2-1	CATSDGLVDEQFF	TGTGCCACCAGTGATGGACTAGTCGATGAGCAGTTCTTC
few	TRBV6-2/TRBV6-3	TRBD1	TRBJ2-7	CASSYLGQGIGEQYF	TGTGCCAGCAGTTACCTTGGACAGGGTATAGGCGAGCAGTACTTC
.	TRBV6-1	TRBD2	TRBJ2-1	CASSDTTFSGSFNEQFF	TGTGCCAGCAGTGACACGACCTTTAGCGGGAGTTTCAATGAGCAGTTCTTC
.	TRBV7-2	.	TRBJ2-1	CASSLGLDQFF	TGTGCCAGCAGCTTAGGCCTAGATCAGTTCTTC
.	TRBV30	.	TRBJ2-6	CALNGTGANVLTF	TGTGCGCTTAATGGAACTGGGGCCAACGTCCTGACTTTC
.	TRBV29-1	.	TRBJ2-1	CSVELGINEQFF	TGCAGCGTTGAGCTGGGGATCAATGAGCAGTTCTTC
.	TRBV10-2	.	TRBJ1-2	CASGTQPNYGYTF	TGCGCCAGTGGCACACAGCCTAACTATGGCTACACCTTC
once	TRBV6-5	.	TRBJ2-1	CASSYGEPAESNEQFF	TGTGCCAGCAGTTACGGAGAGCCGGCTGAAAGTAATGAGCAGTTCTTC
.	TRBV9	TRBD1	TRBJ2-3	CASSVLQGAIGTDTQYF	TGTGCCAGCAGCGTTCTACAGGGGGCAATCGGCACAGATACGCAGTATTTT
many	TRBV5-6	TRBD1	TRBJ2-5	CASSLVGQSQQETQYF	TGTGCCAGCAGCTTGGTGGGACAGTCTCAACAAGAGACCCAGTACTTC
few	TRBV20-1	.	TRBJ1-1	CSARGIFAEAFF	TGCAGTGCTAGAGGAATTTTTGCTGAAGCTTTCTTT
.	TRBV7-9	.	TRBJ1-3	CASSFLIQVSGNTIYF	TGTGCCAGCAGCTTCCTTATACAGGTCTCTGGAAACACCATATATTTT
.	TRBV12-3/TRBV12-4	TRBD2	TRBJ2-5	CASSSSGGRRGTQYF	TGTGCCAGCAGCTCGTCGGGCGGGAGAAGGGGGACCCAGTACTTC
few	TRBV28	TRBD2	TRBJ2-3	CASSLGTSGRLKRDTQYF	TGTGCCAGCAGTTTAGGGACTAGCGGGAGGTTAAAACGGGATACGCAGTATTTT
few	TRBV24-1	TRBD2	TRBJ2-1	CATSPTSGIYNEQFF	TGTGCCACCAGTCCTACTAGCGGGATTTACAATGAGCAGTTCTTC
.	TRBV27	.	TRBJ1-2	CASTLSGQTSLWGYTF	TGTGCCAGCACCCTTTCAGGGCAGACCTCCCTATGGGGCTACACCTTC
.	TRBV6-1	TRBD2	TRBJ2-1	CASSQVTSGGGSSYNEQFF	TGTGCCAGCAGTCAAGTCACTAGCGGGGGGGGAAGCTCCTACAATGAGCAGTTCTTC
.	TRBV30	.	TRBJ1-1	CAWSVKENTEAFF	TGTGCCTGGAGTGTAAAAGAGAACACTGAAGCTTTCTTT
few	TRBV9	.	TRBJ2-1	CASSVAHEQFF	TGTGCCAGCAGCGTGGCCCATGAGCAGTTCTTC
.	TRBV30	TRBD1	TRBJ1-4	CAWNRGTNEKLFF	TGTGCCTGGAACAGGGGGACTAATGAAAAACTGTTTTTT
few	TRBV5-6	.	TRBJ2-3	CASSPGDSSTDTQYF	TGTGCCAGCAGCCCCGGAGACAGCAGCACAGATACGCAGTATTTT
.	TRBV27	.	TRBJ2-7	CASRTSGGSYEQYF	TGTGCCAGCAGAACCTCCGGGGGCTCCTACGAGCAGTACTTC
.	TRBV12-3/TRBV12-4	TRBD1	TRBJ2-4	CASGTGVTKNIQYF	TGTGCCTCAGGGACAGGGGTAACCAAAAACATTCAGTACTTC
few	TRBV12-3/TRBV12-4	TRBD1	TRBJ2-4	CASSSINRGGKNIQYF	TGTGCCAGCAGTTCAATCAACAGGGGTGGCAAAAACATTCAGTACTTC
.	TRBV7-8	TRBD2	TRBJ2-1	CASSLFPPSGTPGNKQFF	TGTGCCAGCAGCTTATTCCCCCCTAGCGGGACCCCAGGCAATAAGCAGTTCTTC
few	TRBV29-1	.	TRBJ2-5	CSVEPPDGETQYF	TGCAGCGTTGAACCCCCCGACGGGGAGACCCAGTACTTC
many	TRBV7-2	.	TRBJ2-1	CASSSDRTLYNEQFF	TGTGCCAGCAGCTCCGACAGGACTCTTTACAATGAGCAGTTCTTC
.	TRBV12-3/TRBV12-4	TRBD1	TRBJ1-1	CASSPLGQVDGEAFF	TGTGCCAGCAGTCCCCTTGGACAGGTGGATGGTGAAGCTTTCTTT
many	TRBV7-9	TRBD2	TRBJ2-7	CASSLGAGITSGSNEQYF	TGTGCCAGCAGCTTAGGTGCAGGGATTACTAGCGGGAGCAACGAGCAGTACTTC
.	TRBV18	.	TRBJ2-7	CASSPRQAHQEAQYF	TGTGCCAGCTCACCAAGACAGGCCCACCAAGAGGCCCAGTACTTC
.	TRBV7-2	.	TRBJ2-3	CAGSLEVPTDTQYF	TGTGCCGGCAGCTTAGAGGTTCCAACAGATACGCAGTATTTT
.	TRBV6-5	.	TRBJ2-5	CATGKKGGGETQYF	TGTGCCACCGGGAAGAAGGGAGGGGGAGAGACCCAGTACTTC
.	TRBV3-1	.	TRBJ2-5	CASGVGSIPKQYF	TGTGCCAGCGGGGTGGGGAGTATTCCGAAGCAGTACTTC
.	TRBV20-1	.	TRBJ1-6	CSARVSTGQGSPLHF	TGCAGTGCTAGAGTTTCGACAGGTCAAGGTTCACCCCTCCACTTT
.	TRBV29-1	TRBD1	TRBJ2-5	CSGGQGPTNEQYF	TGCAGCGGTGGACAGGGGCCTACCAATGAGCAGTACTTC
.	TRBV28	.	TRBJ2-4	CASRRQRADAGQYF	TGTGCCAGCAGGCGTCAACGGGCCGATGCTGGGCAGTACTTC
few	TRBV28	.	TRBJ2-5	CASGKRTQETQYF	TGTGCCAGCGGGAAAAGGACCCAAGAGACCCAGTACTTC
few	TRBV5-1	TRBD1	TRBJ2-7	CASSSGQGRPYEQYF	TGCGCCAGCAGCTCTGGACAGGGGAGGCCCTACGAGCAGTACTTC